The T cell receptor (beta chain) under discussion was sequenced for a study of cytomegalovirus exposure and HLA in healthy donors (TCRdb year 2017). A note on the overall study: An earlier analysis of about 530 of the donors reported approximately 300 Gb of sequence data and roughly 120 million unique TCR beta sequences obtained from around 190 million T cells. Around 330 gigabases of sequencing data and about 92 million unique TCR sequences made up an early release that covered roughly 670 HLA-typed donors. The genetic ancestry cluster associated with self-reported Caucasian donors included over 65% of the approximately 400 genotyped donors. The aim of the study was to test whether cataloging public T cell receptors could identify signatures of past pathogen exposure. The study profiled the T cell repertoires of hundreds of subjects by immunosequencing and related them to cytomegalovirus serostatus. A separate validation cohort of roughly 130 different subjects was used in addition to the roughly 670-subject first cohort. To predict cytomegalovirus infection status, the study combined high-throughput TCR immunosequencing, statistical association of individual TCRs with disease status, and machine learning. A later analysis re-examined previously published TCR beta repertoires from roughly 720 donors and added high-resolution HLA genotyping to investigate patterns of TCR occurrence. The later analysis used no new phenotypic data to find candidate immune exposures, relying instead on TCR beta sequences and their occurrence across donors. An earlier analysis of more than 450 of the donors used high-throughput TCR beta sequencing to judge whether each TCR beta V gene segment behaved as functional or pseudogenic. Alongside the repertoire data, information on donor age, sex, ethnicity and CMV serostatus was compiled. A later genetic analysis used genome-wide SNP genotypes for about 55% of the 666 donors, treating that subset as a discovery cohort. Every discovery cohort repertoire had been produced on one sequencing platform. Class I and class II HLA loci were covered by the typing at four-digit resolution. The number of donors typed differed by locus, with about 620-630 for A, B, C, DRB1 and DQB1, roughly 520 for DQA1, 600 to 610 for DPA1, and about 450 for DPB1. Because of strong linkage in the cohort, five DR-DQ haplotypes were treated as single units for association and clustering. Across 398 genotyped donors of the cohort, an average of approximately 240,000 unique TCR beta nucleotide sequences per donor were sequenced, and roughly 17% of those sequences were non-productive.

Library preparation used the immunoSEQ multiplex PCR assay. A mixture of 60 forward primers for TCR Vbeta segments and 13 reverse primers for TCR Jbeta segments was used in the multiplex PCR. The CDR3 region of rearranged TCR beta genes was amplified from genomic DNA with a multiplex PCR assay. The Illumina HiSeq System was used to sequence the amplified TCR beta libraries as 87-base-pair reads. The original pipeline was this. A later analysis tallied 70 million to 100 million unique TCR beta chains across the 660 or so repertoires, and some 10 million of those chains were shared by two or more donors. A nearest-neighbor algorithm error-corrected the raw reads and collapsed the reads into unique sequences, merging closely related sequences to remove PCR and sequencing errors. V, D and J gene segments were assigned by aligning CDR3 sequences to IMGT reference sequences. For a sequence to be retained, at least a six-nucleotide match to both a V gene segment and a J gene segment was required. A rearrangement counted as productive if the CDR3 had no stop codons and remained in frame with V and J, and every other rearrangement counted as non-productive. CDR3 was defined according to IMGT convention as the region running from the second conserved V-encoded cysteine to the conserved J-encoded phenylalanine. Sequences without an unambiguous match to a single V gene segment were excluded from the earlier analysis of approximately 600 of the donors. In an earlier analysis of several hundred of the donors, V segments were called functional above 56.7% productive rearrangements and were called segregating when the between-donor standard deviation exceeded 5%. A statistical classification framework was built to diagnose cytomegalovirus status from the catalog of TCR beta chain sequences. In a later analysis, TCR nucleotide sequences were compared against IMGT/GENE-DB human TR gene sequences so that V and J genes could be assigned. Using the TCRdist pipeline, a later analysis assigned CDR3 sequences along with most-parsimonious VDJ recombination scenarios. In a later analysis, each TCR beta chain was defined by its CDR3 amino acid sequence together with its V-gene family, and reads without a unique V-gene family were excluded. To address suspected cross-contamination and a sequencing artifact, a later analysis removed some 620 highly shared, low-generation-probability nucleotide sequences. In a later analysis, a clonal expansion index was calculated for each public chain from normalized within-repertoire ranks of inferred template counts. A later analysis computed generation probabilities with a VDJ recombination model fitted to out-of-frame rearrangements, and checked the results against IGoR. A later analysis scored TCR-TCR, TCR-HLA and TCR-CMV co-occurrence with hypergeometric tests, applying a repertoire-size bias correction to TCR pairs. In a later analysis, false discovery rates were estimated by permuting HLA or CMV assignments 20 times. In a later analysis, co-occurring TCRs were grouped using DBSCAN, and TCRdist sequence similarity was added for clustering within HLA-allele-positive subsets. Co-occurrence clustering excluded repertoires with fewer than 30,000 or more than 120,000 public chains, plus five with anomalous nucleotide sharing. Entries here come from immuneACCESS through TCRdb and include only in-frame sequences with V and J called. Some clones fail to appear in such tables; in the studies checked, an unresolved V gene covers under half of the shortfall, and the cause of the remainder is unknown. The DNA gave D and trimming, while V, J and clone size come from that table. Per the sample table, the count is almost 40,000 clones. The ten largest clones capture 3.2% of the sample.

Trimming accounts for 0 bases at V and 6 bases at J, while the number of junction bases matched to no gene is 6. The germline V gene yields KGHSH for CDR1 and LQKENI for CDR2. Including the terminal cysteine and phenylalanine, the CDR3 comprises 16 residues. The retained sequence is limited to the CDR3, 48 bases, with the frame set at the first base. Concerning this clone: The target of this receptor is not known.

Study-wide conclusions, independent of this receptor: Linkage disequilibrium might explain the correlated functional status among segregating V segments, but an unknown experimental factor could not be ruled out. According to a later analysis, most CMV-associated TCR beta chains appeared to be HLA-restricted, and the HLA associations seemed to be driven largely by CMV exposure. V-gene and J-gene trimming of TCR beta chains was associated with a missense DCLRE1C variant in a later genetic analysis, and the association was replicated in an independent cohort. A later analysis found that TCR association rates varied across HLA loci, with DRB1 alleles showing the most associated TCRs and HLA-C alleles the fewest. Presence/absence analyses assumed roughly uniform sequencing depth across donors, an assumption that may not hold. The classifier was reported to diagnose cytomegalovirus status with high specificity and sensitivity in both the original and validation cohorts. A further reported finding was that TCR beta sequences accurately predicted the HLA-A and HLA-B alleles for most subjects in the first cohort. The only immune exposure information available for the cohort was CMV serostatus. An earlier analysis of 450 to 750 of the donors showed that most TCR beta V segments appeared in productive rearrangements either about 90% or about 30% of the time, which broadly matched IMGT annotations. A total of fewer than 200 TCR beta chains were listed by the study as associated with cytomegalovirus. While some public TCRs were present in many individuals, most TCR sequences turned up only very rarely across donors. About 17 rarely observed V segments, including chromosome 9 orphons, were excluded from the earlier analysis of approximately 500 of the donors because counts were too low. Some IMGT-functional V segments, including TRBV6-2 and TRBV6-3, could not be told apart with the 87-base-pair reads, so those segments were excluded. Specific HLA alleles were associated with 18,000 or so TCR beta sequences at a false discovery rate of 0.05 in a later analysis. Compared with the roughly 670-donor mean, donors in an Asian-associated ancestry cluster had fewer N-insertions in productive TCRs, according to a later genetic analysis. In a later analysis, HLA-associated TCR beta chains showed more clonal expansion and lower generation probabilities than non-associated chains that were equally common. In this cohort, only TCR beta chains were sequenced, and detectable features were limited by the absence of alpha or paired-chain data. A few of the identified cytomegalovirus-associated TCR beta chains were confirmed in vitro to be specific for cytomegalovirus antigens. According to a later analysis, parvovirus B19, influenza, CMV and Epstein-Barr virus appeared linked to several top co-occurrence clusters. The authors suggested that the approach could potentially be generalized to other disease states and immunological phenotypes. Because some donors lacked HLA typing at each locus, the association tests relied only on the typed subset. Assigning TCR associations to individual alleles was difficult when HLA alleles, especially DR and DQ, strongly co-occurred. The sequencing pipeline was judged likely to have produced a cluster of highly shared sequence variants as a technical artifact.

The cohort was made up of approximately 670 healthy bone marrow donors. At the time of sampling, every cohort member was nominally healthy, though immune exposures that went unrecorded were likely present. The donor tested CMV seropositive and was one of the 289 seropositive cohort members. Every donor gave a peripheral blood sample, and the peripheral blood mononuclear cells from that sample were used for TCR beta sequencing. The Qiagen DNeasy Blood Extraction Kit was used to extract genomic DNA from the blood cell samples. The clonotype originates from a woman in her twenties or thirties in good health and CMV-seropositive. The sample taken for sequencing was PBMCs. The sequence is built from TRBV18 and TRBJ2-1; TRBD2 fits 9 bases in the junction. DNA sequence: TGTGCCAGCTCACCACCGTCGGGACTAGCACTCAATGAGCAGTTCTTC. The resulting protein is CASSPPSGLALNEQFF.